The 30 T cell receptor beta chains listed next were all sequenced from one sample in a study of blood T cell repertoires in COVID-19. Assay: immunoSEQ multiplex PCR; the TCRdb copy retains only in-frame clones and omits some. Here the sample spans 310,000 or so clones, around 90% being singletons. The material sequenced was PBMCs or T cells enriched from blood (not recorded which). Receptors originate from a woman aged 18 to 35 who had recovered from COVID-19.

The gene calls are TRBV4-3 and TRBJ2-1; 8 nucleotides align to TRBD2. CDR3 length equals 15 residues. Trimming removed 0 bases from V and 6 bases from J; junction bases left unmatched: 4. CDR1 and CDR2 from the germline V gene are LGHNA and YSLEER. CDR3 in DNA: TGCGCCAGCAGCCAAGATAGCGGGACGGTCAATGAGCAGTTCTTC. The encoded protein is CASSQDSGTVNEQFF.

V is TRBV5-4 and J is TRBJ2-5; 9 nucleotides match TRBD2. V was clipped by 3 bases and J by 5 bases; unmatched bases: 11. The CDR3 length is 16 residues. Germline lookup yields CDR1 SGHNT and CDR2 YYREEE (reference sequence). The CDR3, as DNA: TGTGCCAGCAGCTGGGAGACTAGCGGCGTGGGGGAGACCCAGTACTTC. Amino acids: CASSWETSGVGETQYF.

With respect to this clone: Other DNA sequences from this sample encode an identical CDR3 as well. The chain has TRBV9 and TRBJ2-3; D remains ambiguous. There are 11 residues in the CDR3. CDR1 and CDR2 (germline): SGDLS, YYNGEE. V dropped 5 bases and J dropped 3 bases, with 4 bases sitting between them. CDR3 DNA sequence: TGTGCCAGCAGTTTAACAGATACGCAGTATTTT. Protein product: CASSLTDTQYF.

This sequence joins TRBV5-4 and TRBJ1-1; D perhaps matches TRBD1 (6 bases). The CDR3 extends over 18 amino acids. Germline assignment: CDR1 SGHNT and CDR2 YYREEE (reference sequence). The V end lost 0 bases, the J end lost 0 bases, and 18 bases lay between the germline ends. The chain's CDR3 is CASSLDLTVDSMNTEAFF. In DNA, the CDR3 is TGTGCCAGCAGCTTGGACCTTACCGTGGACAGTATGAACACTGAAGCTTTCTTT.

V gene TRBV19 combines with J gene TRBJ1-1, with TRBD1 identical over 8 bases. The CDR3 sequence is 15 residues long. CDR1 and CDR2 (germline): LNHDA, SQIVND (reference sequence). V lost 5 bases to trimming and J lost 4 bases; unmatched junction nucleotides: 9. The DNA of the CDR3 is TGTGCCAGTAGTGAGGACAGGGAGATGAGCACTGAAGCTTTCTTT. Translating gives CASSEDREMSTEAFF.

This chain uses TRBV3-1 (or the pseudogene TRBV3-2) with TRBJ1-3; D unresolved. V lost 3 bases, J lost 14 bases, and 14 bases lay in between. Looked up from germline, CDR1 is LGHDT and CDR2 is YNNKEL (reference sequence). The CDR3 runs 12 residues. CDR3: CASSQGVLSVYF. The CDR3 DNA follows: TGTGCCAGCAGCCAGGGAGTCCTTTCCGTATATTTT.

This sequence joins TRBV2 and TRBJ1-5, with D tentatively TRBD1 (6 bases). The CDR3 runs to 16 residues. CDR1 is SNHLY, CDR2 FYNNEI, per germline. V was pared by 5 bases and J by 7 bases, with 21 bases between. The CDR3 loop is CASSQGDRPLRQPQHF. In nucleotides, the CDR3 is TGTGCCAGCAGTCAAGGCGACAGGCCCCTGAGACAGCCCCAGCATTTT.

This chain connects TRBV7-9 to TRBJ2-7; 8 positions match TRBD2. With V trimmed by 2 bases and J by 2 bases, 11 bases remained unmatched. In germline, CDR1 is SEHNR, CDR2 FQNEAQ (reference sequence). CDR3 size: 17 residues. DNA of the CDR3: TGTGCCAGCAGCTTAAGCACTCCGACTAGCGTCGCCTACGAGCAGTACTTC. It yields the protein CASSLSTPTSVAYEQYF.

The chain links TRBV15 to TRBJ2-3; possible D gene TRBD2, 6 bases. CDR3 size: 15 residues. The V gene lost 1 base and the J gene lost 4 bases, with 12 bases spanning the gap. The germline CDR1 and CDR2 sequences are LNHNV and YYDKDF (reference sequence). In DNA, the CDR3 is TGTGCCACCAGCAGAGGGGGGTCGGGAGCAGATACGCAGTATTTT. Protein: CATSRGGSGADTQYF.

The chain uses TRBV19 and TRBJ2-7; TRBD1 aligns across 10 bases. CDR3 length: 14 residues. Germline lookup yields CDR1 LNHDA and CDR2 SQIVND (reference sequence). V shed 3 bases, J shed 7 bases, and the junction held 6 bases outside the gene matches. CDR3 loop: CASSIGTGVREQYF. DNA of the CDR3: TGTGCCAGTAGTATCGGGACAGGGGTACGGGAGCAGTACTTC. Drawing the rest from reference TRBV19 and TRBJ2-7, the complete variable domain is DGGITQSPKYLFRKEGQNVTLSCEQNLNHDAMYWYRQDPGQGLRLIYYSQIVNDFQKGDIAEGYSVSREKKESFPLTVTSAQKNPTAFYLCASSIGTGVREQYFGPGTRLTVT.

This sequence joins TRBV4-1 and TRBJ1-4; 8 positions agree with TRBD1. Trimming removed 4 bases from V and 6 bases from J; junction bases left unmatched: 7. The CDR3 totals 15 residues. Per the germline V gene, CDR1 is MGHRA and CDR2 is YSYEKL. CDR3 protein: CASSLTTGGHEKLFF. The DNA for the CDR3 is TGCGCCAGCAGCCTTACTACAGGGGGGCATGAAAAACTGTTTTTT.

The chain recombines TRBV4-3 with TRBJ1-2; D may be TRBD1 (6 bases). The V and J ends lost 4 bases and 9 bases respectively, with 15 bases between them. Germline V gene sequence: CDR1 LGHNA, CDR2 YSLEER. The CDR3 is 13 residues long. The CDR3 is CASSPNRDMRYTF. The CDR3 DNA sequence: TGCGCCAGCAGCCCTAACCGGGACATGCGCTACACCTTC.

This chain joins TRBV6-2 or TRBV6-3 and TRBJ1-1; D perhaps matches TRBD1 (6 bases). This CDR3 spans 13 amino acids. V was shortened by 5 bases and J by 11 bases, with 18 bases between the two germline ends. CDR1 MNHEY and CDR2 SVGEGT come from the germline V gene. CDR3 protein: CASSQGTGAGAFF. The CDR3 bases are TGTGCCAGCAGTCAGGGGACCGGGGCAGGGGCTTTCTTT.

This clone was recorded a few times. V usage is TRBV11-3 and J usage is TRBJ2-3; 12 bases match TRBD2. The V segment lost 5 bases and the J segment 0 bases; nucleotides outside the gene matches: 9. The CDR3 is made up of 18 amino acids. Per the germline V gene, CDR1 is SGHNT and CDR2 is YENEEA. This CDR3 reads CASSAGTSGPESTDTQYF. CDR3 bases: TGTGCCAGCAGCGCCGGGACTAGCGGGCCGGAAAGCACAGATACGCAGTATTTT.

This chain joins TRBV28 and TRBJ1-4; D unresolved. The CDR3 totals 14 residues. Deletions cut 5 bases from V and 4 bases from J, with 11 bases between. Germline V CDR1 and CDR2: MDHEN, SYDVKM. CDR3 nucleotides: TGTGCCAGCAGTCAAGACACCGGTAATGAAAAACTGTTTTTT. The encoded protein is CASSQDTGNEKLFF. Complete variable domain (other parts from reference TRBV28 and TRBJ1-4): DVKVTQSSRYLVKRTGEKVFLECVQDMDHENMFWYRQDPGLGLRLIYFSYDVKMKEKGDIPEGYSVSREKKERFSLILESASTNQTSMYLCASSQDTGNEKLFFGSGTQLSVL.

This clone was detected only a few times. The chain employs TRBV7-2 and TRBJ1-2, with a tentative D call TRBD1 (6 bases). The germline V gene has CDR1 SGHTA and CDR2 FQGNSA. Trimming shortened V by 6 bases and J by 2 bases, and 16 bases separated the two germline ends. The CDR3 is made up of 15 amino acids. This CDR3 is CASRAGQTLNYGYTF. The CDR3 coding sequence is TGTGCCAGCAGGGCAGGACAGACACTAAACTATGGCTACACCTTC.

V is TRBV28 and J is TRBJ1-2, with 10 bases matching TRBD1. Germline-derived CDR1 and CDR2 are MDHEN and SYDVKM. V lost 2 bases and J lost 4; bases outside the gene matches: 10. This CDR3 has 17 amino acids. CDR3 sequence: CASSLTGTGVYGYGYTF. For the CDR3, the DNA is TGTGCCAGCAGTTTAACGGGGACAGGGGTGTATGGCTATGGCTACACCTTC.

The chain uses TRBV6-5 and TRBJ1-3, with 7 bases lining up with TRBD1. The CDR3 sequence is 14 residues long. V lost 6 bases, J lost 2 bases, and 4 bases stayed unmatched. CDR1 MNHEY and CDR2 SVGAGI come from the germline V gene. The CDR3 reads CASSRQGTGNTIYF. CDR3 in DNA: TGTGCCAGCAGCCGACAGGGAACTGGAAACACCATATATTTT.

The gene calls are TRBV2 and TRBJ1-2; 8 bases line up with TRBD1. The CDR3 has 14 amino acids. V dropped 6 bases and J dropped 5; count of bases not matched to a gene: 8. Germline V gene sequence: CDR1 SNHLY, CDR2 FYNNEI. The CDR3 nucleotides are TGTGCCAGCAGGACTTCGACAGGGGTGTATGGCTACACCTTC. It translates to CASRTSTGVYGYTF.

The chain employs TRBV9 and TRBJ2-3; TRBD2 aligns across 11 bases. This CDR3 contains 16 residues. Germline assignment: CDR1 SGDLS and CDR2 YYNGEE. The V and J ends lost 4 bases and 8 bases, in that order; junction bases with no gene match: 12. The CDR3 DNA sequence: TGTGCCAGCAGCCCATCACTAGCGGGGGCACCCATTACGCAGTATTTT. Translation: CASSPSLAGAPITQYF.

V is TRBV10-3 and J is TRBJ2-1; possibly TRBD2 for D (5 bases). The CDR3 consists of 16 residues. Germline V CDR1 and CDR2: ENHRY, SYGVKD. V was pared by 8 bases and J by 0 bases, with 17 bases between. The CDR3 DNA is TGTGCCATCGGGATCAGGAGCGGAAGCTCCTACAATGAGCAGTTCTTC. As protein: CAIGIRSGSSYNEQFF.

The chain links TRBV7-3 to TRBJ2-5; 12 nucleotides align to TRBD1. This CDR3 is 18 amino acids long. Trimming took 5 bases from V and 1 from J; bases not matched to a gene: 11. Germline V CDR1 and CDR2: SGHTA, FQGTGA. In DNA form, the CDR3 reads TGTGCCAGCAGCCCGGGGCGGGGGACAGGGGGCGGCCAAGAGACCCAGTACTTC. As protein: CASSPGRGTGGGQETQYF. The whole variable domain, remainder taken from reference TRBV7-3 and TRBJ2-5, is GAGVSQTPSNKVTEKGKYVELRCDPISGHTALYWYRQSLGQGPEFLIYFQGTGAADDSGLPNDRFFAVRPEGSVSTLKIQRTERGDSAVYLCASSPGRGTGGGQETQYFGPGTRLLVL.

The chain couples TRBV28 to TRBJ2-3; weak D call: TRBD2 (6 bases). Trimming removed 1 base from V and 0 bases from J, with 8 bases in between. Germline CDR1 is MDHEN and CDR2 is SYDVKM. The length of the CDR3 is 15 residues. The CDR3 region is CASSLSGRSTDTQYF. The DNA of the CDR3 is TGTGCCAGCAGTTTATCAGGGAGGAGCACAGATACGCAGTATTTT.

V gene TRBV7-2 combines with J gene TRBJ2-3; 10 bases align to TRBD2. This CDR3 region has 16 residues. The germline V gene has CDR1 SGHTA and CDR2 FQGNSA. Trimming removed 4 bases from V and 1 base from J; junction bases left unmatched: 5. DNA for the CDR3: TGTGCCAGCAGCTCCCATAGCGGGGGGCGCACAGATACGCAGTATTTT. Translating it yields CASSSHSGGRTDTQYF.

As DNA, the CDR3 is TGTGCCAGCAGCTATAAGGCAACAGGGTCGGTTGGCGGAAACTATGGCTACACCTTC. As protein: CASSYKATGSVGGNYGYTF. The genes are TRBV7-2 and TRBJ1-2; a weak D match, TRBD1 (6 bases). V shed 4 bases and J shed 2 bases, with 26 bases lying between them. Germline V gene lookup returns CDR1 SGHTA and CDR2 FQGNSA. This CDR3 has 19 amino acids.

V and J are TRBV5-6 and TRBJ2-7, with 7 positions matching TRBD1. The CDR3 runs to 14 residues. Germline CDR1 SGHDT, CDR2 YYEEEE. V lost 3 bases and J lost 0; bases outside the gene matches: 3. As DNA, the CDR3 is TGTGCCAGCAGCTGGACAGGAGACTCCTACGAGCAGTACTTC. Translated: CASSWTGDSYEQYF.

The V gene is TRBV5-1, the J gene TRBJ2-7; 10 nucleotides align to TRBD2. The V and J ends lost 4 bases and 5 bases, in that order; junction bases with no gene match: 15. Germline CDR1 reads SGHRS; CDR2 reads YFSETQ. The CDR3 runs 17 residues. The CDR3 coding sequence is TGCGCCAGCAGCCTAGCGGGAGTCGGTAGTCTCGCCCACGAGCAGTACTTC. Translating gives CASSLAGVGSLAHEQYF. Together with reference TRBV5-1 and TRBJ2-7, the CDR3 gives the full variable domain: KAGVTQTPRYLIKTRGQQVTLSCSPISGHRSVSWYQQTPGQGLQFLFEYFSETQRNKGNFPGRFSGRQFSNSRSEMNVSTLELGDSALYLCASSLAGVGSLAHEQYFGPGTRLTVT.

V usage is TRBV5-1 and J usage is TRBJ2-6; D uncertain. Germline CDR1 SGHRS, CDR2 YFSETQ. This CDR3 spans 14 amino acids. V was shortened by 4 bases and J by 4 bases, with 9 bases between the two germline ends. This chain's CDR3 is CASSGISGANVLTF. CDR3 coding DNA: TGCGCCAGCAGCGGTATTAGCGGGGCCAACGTCCTGACTTTC. Full variable domain (remainder filled in from reference TRBV5-1 and TRBJ2-6): KAGVTQTPRYLIKTRGQQVTLSCSPISGHRSVSWYQQTPGQGLQFLFEYFSETQRNKGNFPGRFSGRQFSNSRSEMNVSTLELGDSALYLCASSGISGANVLTFGAGSRLTVL.

CDR3 loop: CSVENRFGNTEAFF. CDR3 sequence (DNA): TGCAGCGTTGAGAACAGGTTCGGGAACACTGAAGCTTTCTTT. This chain links TRBV29-1 with TRBJ1-1; TRBD1 is a possible D gene (5 bases). CDR1 is SQVTM, CDR2 ANQGSEA, per germline. Trimming stripped 3 bases from V and 1 base from J, with 12 bases between. The CDR3 is 14 amino acids.

This chain links TRBV14 with TRBJ2-7, with 9 nucleotides matching TRBD1. Germline values: CDR1 SGHDN, CDR2 FVKESK. CDR3 length: 16 amino acids. The trim removed 0 bases at V and 7 bases at J, leaving 10 bases unmatched. CDR3 in DNA: TGTGCCAGCAGCCAAGAGCGGGACAGGGTTCGTCGGGAGCAGTACTTC. This sequence encodes CASSQERDRVRREQYF.